This entry lists 18 T cell receptor beta chains sequenced from one sample in a study of cytomegalovirus exposure and HLA in healthy donors. PCR involved 60 Vbeta and 13 Jbeta primers. Measured with immunoSEQ multiplex PCR; TCRdb has only the in-frame clones, and not every one. The table lists about 88,000 clones, approximately 70% of them singletons. Sequenced material: PBMCs. Receptors originate from a man aged 45-65 years in good health and CMV-seronegative.

DNA of the CDR3: TGTGCCAGCAGCCCCTTGGGGAGAGGGATGAACACTGAAGCTTTCTTT. Translated: CASSPLGRGMNTEAFF. The chain employs TRBV28 and TRBJ1-1; D is unclear. V was cut by 6 bases and J by 0 bases, with 17 bases left in between. The CDR3 is 16 residues long. Germline loops: CDR1 MDHEN, CDR2 SYDVKM.

This chain joins TRBV5-1 and TRBJ2-5, with 7 bases that match TRBD2. The V gene end was trimmed by 0 bases and the J gene end by 5 bases; junction bases not matched to a gene: 7. The CDR3 covers 15 residues. Germline V CDR1 and CDR2: SGHRS, YFSETQ. CDR3: CASSLGAGVRETQYF. CDR3 nucleotides: TGCGCCAGCAGCTTGGGTGCGGGAGTACGGGAGACCCAGTACTTC.

There are a few counts of this clone. The rearrangement links TRBV19 to TRBJ1-5; no reliable D call. V lost 7 bases and J lost 2, with 15 bases in between. The CDR3 loop spans 15 amino acids. Germline CDR1 is LNHDA and CDR2 is SQIVND (reference sequence). DNA for the CDR3: TGTGCCAGTAAGTCCAGTGATGCTGGCAATCAGCCCCAGCATTTT. It translates to CASKSSDAGNQPQHF. Full variable domain (remainder filled in from reference TRBV19 and TRBJ1-5): DGGITQSPKYLFRKEGQNVTLSCEQNLNHDAMYWYRQDPGQGLRLIYYSQIVNDFQKGDIAEGYSVSREKKESFPLTVTSAQKNPTAFYLCASKSSDAGNQPQHFGDGTRLSIL.

This clone was seen a single time. The V gene is TRBV2, the J gene TRBJ1-5; D is unclear. Germline loops: CDR1 SNHLY, CDR2 FYNNEI. Trimming removed 7 bases from V and 5 bases from J, with 15 bases in between. The length of the CDR3 is 14 residues. CDR3 sequence: CASNEVNGDQPQHF. CDR3 nucleotide sequence: TGTGCCAGCAATGAGGTGAACGGAGATCAGCCCCAGCATTTT.

This chain uses TRBV29-1 with TRBJ2-3; D is ambiguous. Trimming removed 1 base from V and 0 bases from J, with 11 bases in between. The CDR3 consists of 15 residues. Germline V CDR1 and CDR2: SQVTM, ANQGSEA. The CDR3 protein is CSVEGYFTSTDTQYF. As DNA, the CDR3 is TGCAGCGTTGAAGGGTATTTTACTAGCACAGATACGCAGTATTTT.

The V call is TRBV19, the J call TRBJ1-5; D is possibly TRBD1 (6 bases). There are 14 residues in the CDR3. V was cut by 6 bases and J by 9 bases, with 18 bases left in between. The V gene's germline CDR1 is LNHDA and CDR2 SQIVND (reference sequence). The CDR3 spells CASRMGARMGPQHF. DNA for the CDR3: TGTGCCAGTAGGATGGGGGCCCGAATGGGGCCCCAGCATTTT. The whole variable domain, remainder taken from reference TRBV19 and TRBJ1-5, is DGGITQSPKYLFRKEGQNVTLSCEQNLNHDAMYWYRQDPGQGLRLIYYSQIVNDFQKGDIAEGYSVSREKKESFPLTVTSAQKNPTAFYLCASRMGARMGPQHFGDGTRLSIL.

This chain uses TRBV5-6 with TRBJ1-2; D is unclear. CDR1 SGHDT and CDR2 YYEEEE come from the germline V gene. Trimming removed 4 bases from V and 4 bases from J, with 8 bases in between. The CDR3 covers 12 residues. Here the CDR3 reads CASSVGGYGYTF. The DNA of the CDR3 is TGTGCCAGCAGCGTGGGAGGCTATGGCTACACCTTC.

The chain has TRBV5-6 and TRBJ2-7; TRBD2 is a possible D gene (6 bases). The V gene lost 2 bases and the J gene lost 6 bases, with 9 bases spanning the gap. Germline V gene sequence: CDR1 SGHDT, CDR2 YYEEEE. CDR3 size: 12 residues. The CDR3 DNA is TGTGCCAGCAGCTTCGGGGGAACCGAGCAGTACTTC. Residues: CASSFGGTEQYF.

The chain couples TRBV28 to TRBJ2-2, with a weak D call TRBD2 (6 bases). In germline, CDR1 is MDHEN, CDR2 SYDVKM. The CDR3 totals 17 residues. Trimming removed 3 bases from V and 6 bases from J, with 20 bases in between. The CDR3 region is CASSFPNGGAKAGELFF. Here the CDR3 DNA reads TGTGCCAGCAGTTTCCCCAATGGCGGGGCTAAGGCCGGGGAGCTGTTTTTT.

The chain recombines TRBV13 with TRBJ1-2, with D possibly matching TRBD1 (6 bases). This CDR3 has 14 residues. V lost 2 bases to trimming and J lost 6 bases, with 13 bases between them. From germline, CDR1 is PRHDT and CDR2 FYEKMQ (reference sequence). The CDR3, as DNA: TGTGCCAGCAGCTTACAGGGGCTTTGGGATGGCTACACCTTC. It codes for CASSLQGLWDGYTF.

The chain is built from TRBV5-1 and TRBJ2-7; 10 bases fit TRBD1. There are 16 residues in the CDR3. After removal of 1 base from V and 2 bases from J, the junction contained 6 bases not matched to a gene. Germline lookup yields CDR1 SGHRS and CDR2 YFSETQ. CDR3 in amino acids: CASSLSGTGEPYEQYF. CDR3 coding DNA: TGCGCCAGCAGCTTGTCCGGGACAGGGGAACCCTACGAGCAGTACTTC. The full variable domain, with the rest looked up from reference TRBV5-1 and TRBJ2-7, is KAGVTQTPRYLIKTRGQQVTLSCSPISGHRSVSWYQQTPGQGLQFLFEYFSETQRNKGNFPGRFSGRQFSNSRSEMNVSTLELGDSALYLCASSLSGTGEPYEQYFGPGTRLTVT.

V and J are TRBV7-3 and TRBJ2-1, with D hard to call. This CDR3 has 13 amino acids. Looked up from germline, CDR1 is SGHTA and CDR2 is FQGTGA. The V end lost 5 bases, the J end lost 0 bases, and 5 bases lay between the germline ends. The CDR3 DNA sequence: TGTGCCAGCAGCCAGTCCTCCTACAATGAGCAGTTCTTC. This encodes CASSQSSYNEQFF. The entire variable domain, with the rest obtained from reference TRBV7-3 and TRBJ2-1, is as follows: GAGVSQTPSNKVTEKGKYVELRCDPISGHTALYWYRQSLGQGPEFLIYFQGTGAADDSGLPNDRFFAVRPEGSVSTLKIQRTERGDSAVYLCASSQSSYNEQFFGPGTRLTVL.

J is TRBJ2-2 and V is TRBV5-1; D possibly corresponds to TRBD2 (5 bases). This CDR3 has 15 residues. The germline V and J ends were trimmed by 0 bases and 0 bases, with 6 bases remaining between them. The germline gives CDR1 SGHRS, CDR2 YFSETQ. This CDR3 is CASSLELANTGELFF. DNA of the CDR3: TGCGCCAGCAGCTTGGAACTAGCGAACACCGGGGAGCTGTTTTTT.

The chain employs TRBV13 and TRBJ2-7; 11 bases are shared with TRBD1. V dropped 5 bases and J dropped 5; count of bases not matched to a gene: 5. This CDR3 has 14 amino acids. CDR1 and CDR2 (germline): PRHDT, FYEKMQ (reference sequence). In DNA, the CDR3 is TGTGCCAGCAGCCAGGACAGGGGGCTCGACGAGCAGTACTTC. Translated: CASSQDRGLDEQYF.

This clone has a single count. V and J are TRBV4-2 and TRBJ1-3, with D possibly TRBD1 on 5 matching bases. Germline-derived CDR1 and CDR2 are LGHNA and YNFKEQ. The CDR3 totals 18 residues. Trimming left V 4 bases short and J 0 bases short, with 19 bases between. The CDR3: CASSRRQRIDSSGNTIYF. The CDR3 DNA reads TGTGCCAGCAGCCGTCGCCAAAGAATAGACAGCTCTGGAAACACCATATATTTT.

Here the CDR3 reads CASRFGVRENRLNTEAFF. Written as DNA, the CDR3 is TGTGCAAGTCGCTTCGGGGTGAGGGAAAATCGTTTGAACACTGAAGCTTTCTTT. The rearrangement links TRBV12-2 to TRBJ1-1. TRBV12-2 constitutes a pseudogene. This CDR3 contains 18 residues.

This chain links TRBV7-2 with TRBJ1-6; TRBD1 matches 10 bases. The CDR3 covers 15 residues. The germline CDR1 and CDR2 sequences are SGHTA and FQGNSA. V shed 5 bases, J shed 7 bases, and the junction held 5 bases outside the gene matches. CDR3 DNA sequence: TGTGCCAGCAGCGGACTGGACAGGGGGAATTCACCCCTCCACTTT. Its translation is CASSGLDRGNSPLHF.

The chain carries TRBV19 and TRBJ1-5, with 8 bases that match TRBD1. The CDR3 consists of 13 residues. V was clipped by 5 bases and J by 7 bases; unmatched bases: 4. Germline V gene data show CDR1 as LNHDA and CDR2 as SQIVND (reference sequence). This chain's CDR3 is CASSGQGGQPQHF. The CDR3 nucleotides read TGTGCCAGTAGTGGACAGGGAGGCCAGCCCCAGCATTTT.